The present T cell receptor (beta chain) was sequenced within a study of CD8 T cells in ankylosing spondylitis. Findings and caveats of the study: A motif of roughly 8 highly homologous TCR beta variants was seen as apparently characteristic of ankylosing spondylitis blood. Clones tied to disease were said to be significantly enriched in matched ankylosing spondylitis synovial fluid.

The authors made TCR beta libraries by quantitative 5'-RACE with molecular barcodes. Via MiXCR, TCRdb re-called the 5' RACE reads, giving one row per CDR3 protein. The data hold around 440,000 distinct CDR3 sequences, with more than 15% observed a single time. The CDR3 loop spans 14 amino acids. The trim removed 6 bases at V and 6 bases at J, leaving 8 bases unmatched. The V gene's germline CDR1 is SNHLY and CDR2 FYNNEI. In the case of this clonotype: The antigen is undetermined.

This clonotype was sampled from a male donor with ankylosing spondylitis. This chain uses TRBV2 with TRBJ2-1; 7 nucleotides align to TRBD2. Sequencing was done on a sample of blood, either unsorted or a sorted T cell fraction (not recorded which). The CDR3 bases are TGTGCCAGCAGAGAACTAGCGTTAGGCAATGAGCAGTTCTTC. Amino acids: CASRELALGNEQFF.